This T cell receptor beta chain was sequenced in a study of cytomegalovirus exposure and HLA in healthy donors. This clone was detected only once. Other nucleotide sequences in the sample specify the same CDR3. Repertoires were generated with immunoSEQ multiplex PCR, while TCRdb's copy carries only in-frame clones and drops some. The table records 250,000 to 400,000 clones, roughly 86% of them present only once. The specimen sequenced was PBMCs. This TCR derives from a man aged 30-40 years in good health and CMV-seronegative.

Here the CDR3 reads CASSLSGGNTEAFF. Written as DNA, the CDR3 is TGTGCCAGCAGCTTATCCGGGGGAAACACTGAAGCTTTCTTT. The chain has TRBV7-6 and TRBJ1-1; tentative D call: TRBD1 (5 bases). The CDR3 has 14 amino acids. Per the germline V gene, CDR1 is SGHVS and CDR2 is FNYEAQ. V shed 2 bases and J shed 2 bases, with 9 bases lying between them. Full variable domain (rest looked up from reference TRBV7-6 and TRBJ1-1): GAGVSQSPRYKVTKRGQDVALRCDPISGHVSLYWYRQALGQGPEFLTYFNYEAQQDKSGLPNDRFSAERPEGSISTLTIQRTEQRDSAMYRCASSLSGGNTEAFFGQGTRLTVV.